These 13 T cell receptor beta chains originate from one sample sequenced in a study of persistence of HIV-infected CD4 T cells. Sequencing used immunoSEQ version 4 in survey mode. Sequencing was performed with immunoSEQ multiplex PCR; in TCRdb, only in-frame clones are kept and a portion is missing. The sample gives fewer than 20,000 clones, 75% to 85% of which show up once; roughly 7% is in the top ten. Antigen specificity for these receptors is unknown. The stimulus was lysate of CMV-infected fibroblasts, 8.5 to 10 ug/mL. Sorting selected CD4+ T cells upregulating both CD40 ligand and CD69. The specimen was CD4+ T cells sorted from PBMCs after roughly 17-hour stimulation, collected from a patient who received antiretroviral therapy. These receptors came from an adult man with HIV who was CMV-seropositive.

The rearrangement uses TRBV5-5 and TRBJ1-6; 7 bases agree with TRBD1. CDR1 and CDR2 (germline): SGHKS, YYEKEE (reference sequence). The CDR3 runs to 16 residues. V shed 4 bases, J shed 7 bases, and the junction held 11 bases outside the gene matches. The CDR3 protein is CASSSKTGNRNSPLHF. CDR3 DNA sequence: TGTGCCAGCAGCAGCAAGACAGGGAATCGGAATTCACCCCTCCACTTT.

This clone was seen once. The V and J genes are TRBV10-1 and TRBJ2-2; unclear D gene. Trimming left V 3 bases short and J 1 base short, with 9 bases between. From germline, CDR1 is WNHNN and CDR2 SYGVQD (reference sequence). This CDR3 comprises 15 residues. CDR3: CASSEGRMNTGELFF. CDR3 DNA sequence: TGCGCCAGCAGTGAAGGCAGGATGAACACCGGGGAGCTGTTTTTT.

The chain employs TRBV29-1 and TRBJ1-2; 10 bases align to TRBD1. The CDR3 consists of 16 residues. Germline lookup yields CDR1 SQVTM and CDR2 ANQGSEA. Unmatched junction bases numbered 13, after V lost 7 bases and J lost 2 bases. CDR3 amino acids: CSALQPSTGGNYGYTF. The CDR3 DNA is TGCAGCGCGTTACAACCCTCGACAGGGGGCAACTATGGCTACACCTTC.

This clone is a singleton in its sample. This chain uses TRBV19 with TRBJ1-5, with D maybe TRBD1 (5 bases). The CDR3 runs 15 residues. The V end lost 6 bases, the J end lost 3 bases, and 15 bases lay between the germline ends. Germline assignment: CDR1 LNHDA and CDR2 SQIVND (reference sequence). Here the CDR3 reads CASRAQAIVNQPQHF. The DNA for the CDR3 is TGTGCCAGTAGAGCACAGGCAATCGTCAATCAGCCCCAGCATTTT.

The chain recombines TRBV7-2 with TRBJ2-1, with 7 bases identical to TRBD1. The CDR3 loop spans 12 amino acids. CDR1 and CDR2 (germline): SGHTA, FQGNSA. The J segment lost 7 bases and the V segment lost 4 bases, leaving 1 base of the junction unmatched. In nucleotides, the CDR3 is TGTGCCAGCAGCTCACAGGGGAATGAGCAGTTCTTC. It specifies CASSSQGNEQFF.

The chain carries TRBV19 and TRBJ1-2; D not resolved. V was cut by 6 bases and J by 4 bases, with 12 bases left in between. Germline V gene lookup returns CDR1 LNHDA and CDR2 SQIVND (reference sequence). The CDR3 extends over 13 amino acids. As DNA, the CDR3 is TGTGCCAGTAGCATGTCCGGGCCCTATGGCTACACCTTC. Amino acid sequence: CASSMSGPYGYTF. Looking up the rest from reference TRBV19 and TRBJ1-2 gives the full variable domain: DGGITQSPKYLFRKEGQNVTLSCEQNLNHDAMYWYRQDPGQGLRLIYYSQIVNDFQKGDIAEGYSVSREKKESFPLTVTSAQKNPTAFYLCASSMSGPYGYTFGSGTRLTVV.

The chain joins TRBV28 to TRBJ1-5; 9 positions match TRBD1. The ends lost 6 bases at V and 15 bases at J; junction bases unmatched: 9. The CDR3 loop spans 12 amino acids. From germline, CDR1 is MDHEN and CDR2 SYDVKM. This CDR3 is CASRTFPGQGHF. CDR3 in DNA: TGTGCCAGCAGAACATTTCCGGGACAGGGGCATTTT.

The V gene is TRBV4-1, the J gene TRBJ1-1; D possibly corresponds to TRBD1 (6 bases). Germline CDR1 and CDR2: MGHRA and YSYEKL. The CDR3 length is 18 residues. V was shortened by 0 bases and J by 2 bases, with 19 bases between the two germline ends. The CDR3 nucleotides read TGCGCCAGCAGCCAAGATGGAACTAATCGACAGGTCAACACTGAAGCTTTCTTT. This sequence encodes CASSQDGTNRQVNTEAFF.

Worth noting for this clone: The CDR3 ends on some other residue instead of the conserved phenylalanine or tryptophan, so this is likely a read error. V and J are TRBV10-3 and TRBJ1-1, with 7 positions matching TRBD1. J was trimmed by 7 bases and V by 0 bases; bases with no gene match: 8. The germline V gene encodes CDR1 ENHRY and CDR2 SYGVKD. CDR3 size: 15 residues. CDR3 sequence (DNA): TGTGCCATCAGTGAGTCAACGGAGGGGGCAGGTGAAGCTTTCCTT. The encoded protein is CAISESTEGAGEAFL.

A note on this clone: This specimen includes other DNA sequences encoding the same CDR3. The gene calls are TRBV9 and TRBJ2-2; TRBD2 aligns across 9 bases. From germline, CDR1 is SGDLS and CDR2 YYNGEE. This CDR3 is 19 amino acids long. Trimming cost V 2 bases and J 5 bases; bases outside gene matches: 16. The CDR3 is CASSVGGLAGGPGTGELFF. The CDR3 DNA sequence: TGTGCCAGCAGCGTCGGCGGACTCGCGGGGGGGCCCGGGACCGGGGAGCTGTTTTTT.

The J gene is TRBJ2-3, the V gene TRBV5-4, with D unresolved. Germline CDR1 SGHNT, CDR2 YYREEE (reference sequence). V dropped 3 bases and J dropped 6 bases, with 11 bases sitting between them. CDR3 length equals 13 residues. The CDR3 nucleotides are TGTGCCAGCAGCTCCTGGGAAGGTGATACGCAGTATTTT. Protein: CASSSWEGDTQYF. Using reference TRBV5-4 and TRBJ2-3 for the parts outside the CDR3, the full variable domain is ETGVTQSPTHLIKTRGQQVTLRCSSQSGHNTVSWYQQALGQGPQFIFQYYREEENGRGNFPPRFSGLQFPNYSSELNVNALELDDSALYLCASSSWEGDTQYFGPGTRLTVL.

This chain links TRBV12-5 with TRBJ1-1; 11 bases are a match to TRBD1. Per the germline V gene, CDR1 is LGHNT and CDR2 is FRNRAP. CDR3 length: 18 amino acids. The ends lost 5 bases at V and 0 bases at J; junction bases unmatched: 11. The CDR3 DNA follows: TGTGCTAGTGGTGGACCCCGGGACAGGGGGAACTTGAACACTGAAGCTTTCTTT. Translating gives CASGGPRDRGNLNTEAFF.

This clone was seen a handful of times. The J gene is TRBJ1-3, the V gene TRBV6-5, with D possibly being TRBD1 (6 bases). With 7 bases removed from V and 2 bases from J, the gap between germline ends came to 15 bases. The CDR3 totals 15 residues. Per the germline V gene, CDR1 is MNHEY and CDR2 is SVGAGI. The CDR3: CASNQQGLPGNTIYF. In DNA form, the CDR3 reads TGTGCCAGCAACCAACAGGGTCTTCCTGGAAACACCATATATTTT.